This TCR beta chain was found in a study of T cells after yellow fever vaccination. Study observations and caveats: The booster saw the reappearance of most primary-vaccination clones (roughly 97% CD4, around 88% CD8).

Production of TCR cDNA was by 5'RACE template switching, which also added a universal primer site and UMIs. In TCRdb, the 5' RACE reads were re-called with MiXCR into one record per CDR3 protein. This sample yields roughly 310,000 distinct CDR3 sequences, of which roughly 8.7% are seen a single time; 18% belongs to the top ten. There are 15 residues in the CDR3. Per the germline V gene, CDR1 is LGHNA and CDR2 is YNFKEQ. With 1 base removed from V and 4 bases from J, the gap between germline ends came to 10 bases. Ten or more counts support this clonotype. The antigen remains unidentified. Sequenced here: PBMCs, sampled on the day of the first yellow fever vaccination. The rearrangement uses TRBV4-2 and TRBJ2-2; D may be TRBD2 (7 bases). This TCR was sampled from a man between 18 and 29 years old who received the YFV17D yellow fever vaccine. This chain's CDR3 is CASSQVRGATGELFF. The CDR3 nucleotides read TGTGCCAGCAGCCAAGTCCGGGGGGCCACCGGGGAGCTGTTTTTT.